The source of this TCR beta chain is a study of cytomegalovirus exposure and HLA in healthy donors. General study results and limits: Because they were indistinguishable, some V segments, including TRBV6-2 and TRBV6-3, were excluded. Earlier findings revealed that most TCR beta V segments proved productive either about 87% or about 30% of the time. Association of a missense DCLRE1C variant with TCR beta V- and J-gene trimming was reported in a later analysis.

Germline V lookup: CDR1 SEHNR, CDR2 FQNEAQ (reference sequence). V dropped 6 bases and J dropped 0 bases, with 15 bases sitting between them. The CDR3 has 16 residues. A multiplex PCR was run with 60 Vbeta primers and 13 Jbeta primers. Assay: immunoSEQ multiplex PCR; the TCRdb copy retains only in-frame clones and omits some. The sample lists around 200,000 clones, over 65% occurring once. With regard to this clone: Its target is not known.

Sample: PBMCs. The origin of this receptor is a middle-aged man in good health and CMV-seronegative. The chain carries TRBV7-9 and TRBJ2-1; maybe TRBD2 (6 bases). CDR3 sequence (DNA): TGTGCCAGCAGACTAAGCGGAGGGAGCTCCTACAATGAGCAGTTCTTC. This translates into CASRLSGGSSYNEQFF.